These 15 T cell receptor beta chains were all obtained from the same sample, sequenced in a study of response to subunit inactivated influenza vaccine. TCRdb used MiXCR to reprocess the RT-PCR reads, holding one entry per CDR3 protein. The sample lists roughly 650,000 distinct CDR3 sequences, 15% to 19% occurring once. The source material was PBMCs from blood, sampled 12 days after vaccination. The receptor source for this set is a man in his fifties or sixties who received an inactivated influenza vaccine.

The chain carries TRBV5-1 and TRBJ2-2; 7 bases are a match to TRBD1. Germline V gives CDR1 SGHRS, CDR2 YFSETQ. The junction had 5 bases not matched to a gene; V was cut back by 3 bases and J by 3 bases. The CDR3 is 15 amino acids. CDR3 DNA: TGCGCCAGCAGCTCGACAGGGATGGACACCGGGGAGCTGTTTTTT. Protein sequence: CASSSTGMDTGELFF.

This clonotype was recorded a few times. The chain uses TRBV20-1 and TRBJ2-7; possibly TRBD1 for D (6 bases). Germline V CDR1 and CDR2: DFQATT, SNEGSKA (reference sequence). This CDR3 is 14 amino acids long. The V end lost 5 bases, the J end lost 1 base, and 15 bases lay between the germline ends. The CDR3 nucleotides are TGCAGTGCTCCCGAGGTCAGGGGATCCTACGAGCAGTACTTC. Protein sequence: CSAPEVRGSYEQYF.

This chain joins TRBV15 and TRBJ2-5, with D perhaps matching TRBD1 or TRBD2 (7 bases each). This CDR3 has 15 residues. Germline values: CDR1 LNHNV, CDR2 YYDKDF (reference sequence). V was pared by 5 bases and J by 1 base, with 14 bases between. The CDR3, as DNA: TGTGCCACCAGCGGGAGGGGACAGAGCCAAGAGACCCAGTACTTC. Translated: CATSGRGQSQETQYF.

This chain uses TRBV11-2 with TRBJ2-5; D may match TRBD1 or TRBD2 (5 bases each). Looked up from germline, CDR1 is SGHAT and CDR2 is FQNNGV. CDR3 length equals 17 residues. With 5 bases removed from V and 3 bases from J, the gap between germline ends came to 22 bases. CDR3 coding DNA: TGTGCCAGCAGCCCACTGAGGGGCCACCCCCCTGAAGAGACCCAGTACTTC. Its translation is CASSPLRGHPPEETQYF.

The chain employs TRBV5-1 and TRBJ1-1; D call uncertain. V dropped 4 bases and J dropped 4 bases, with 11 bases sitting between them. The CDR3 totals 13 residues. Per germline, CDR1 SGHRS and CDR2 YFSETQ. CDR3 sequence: CASSPEAGTEAFF. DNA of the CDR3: TGCGCCAGCAGCCCGGAGGCGGGCACTGAAGCTTTCTTT.

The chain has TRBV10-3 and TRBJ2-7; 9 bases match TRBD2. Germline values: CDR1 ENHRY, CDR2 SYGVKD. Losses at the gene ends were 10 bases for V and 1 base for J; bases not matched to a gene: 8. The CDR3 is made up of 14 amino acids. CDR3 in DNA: TGTGCCACCCGCGTTAGCGGGAGATCCTACGAGCAGTACTTC. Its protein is CATRVSGRSYEQYF.

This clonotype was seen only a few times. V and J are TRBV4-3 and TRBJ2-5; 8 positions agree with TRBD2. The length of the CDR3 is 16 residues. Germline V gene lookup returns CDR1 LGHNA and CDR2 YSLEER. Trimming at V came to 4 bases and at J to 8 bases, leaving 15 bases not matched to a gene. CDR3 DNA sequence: TGCGCCAGCAGCCCAGTGGGCGGGAGGCCCCTAATAACCCAGTACTTC. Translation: CASSPVGGRPLITQYF.

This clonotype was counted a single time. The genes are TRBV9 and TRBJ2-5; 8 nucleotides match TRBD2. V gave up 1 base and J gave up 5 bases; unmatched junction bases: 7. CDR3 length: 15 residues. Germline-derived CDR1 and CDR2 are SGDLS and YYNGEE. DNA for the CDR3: TGTGCCAGCAGCGTACAAGGGACTAGGGTGGAGACCCAGTACTTC. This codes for CASSVQGTRVETQYF.

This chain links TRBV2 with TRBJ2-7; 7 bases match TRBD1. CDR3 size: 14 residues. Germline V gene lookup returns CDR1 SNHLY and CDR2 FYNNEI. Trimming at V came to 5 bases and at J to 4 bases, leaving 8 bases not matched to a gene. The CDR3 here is CASSRQGRGYEQYF. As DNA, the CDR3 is TGTGCCAGCAGTCGACAGGGTAGAGGATACGAGCAGTACTTC.

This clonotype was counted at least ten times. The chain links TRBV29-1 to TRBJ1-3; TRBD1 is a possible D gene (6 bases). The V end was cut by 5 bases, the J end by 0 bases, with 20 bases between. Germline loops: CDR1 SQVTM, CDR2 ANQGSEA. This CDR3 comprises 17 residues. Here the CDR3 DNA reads TGCAGCGTTTTACTGTTAGACAGGCCCCTCTCTGGAAACACCATATATTTT. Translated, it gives CSVLLLDRPLSGNTIYF. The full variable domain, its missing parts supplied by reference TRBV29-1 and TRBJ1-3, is SAVISQKPSRDICQRGTSLTIQCQVDSQVTMMFWYRQQPGQSLTLIATANQGSEATYESGFVIDKFPISRPNLTFSTLTVSNMSPEDSSIYLCSVLLLDRPLSGNTIYFGEGSWLTVV.

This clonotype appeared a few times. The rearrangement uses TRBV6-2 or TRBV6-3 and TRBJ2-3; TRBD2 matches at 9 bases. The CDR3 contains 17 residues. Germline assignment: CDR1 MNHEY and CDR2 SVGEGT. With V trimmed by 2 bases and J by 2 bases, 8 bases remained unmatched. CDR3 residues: CASSYPTSGRTTDTQYF. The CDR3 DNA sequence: TGTGCCAGCAGTTACCCGACTAGCGGAAGAACCACAGATACGCAGTATTTT.

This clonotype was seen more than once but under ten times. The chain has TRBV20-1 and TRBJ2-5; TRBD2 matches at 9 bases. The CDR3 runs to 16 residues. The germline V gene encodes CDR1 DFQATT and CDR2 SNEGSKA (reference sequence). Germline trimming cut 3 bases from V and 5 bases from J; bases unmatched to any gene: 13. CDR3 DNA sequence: TGCAGTGCTAGCAGGGCCATAGCGGGAGTCGGGGAGACCCAGTACTTC. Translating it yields CSASRAIAGVGETQYF.

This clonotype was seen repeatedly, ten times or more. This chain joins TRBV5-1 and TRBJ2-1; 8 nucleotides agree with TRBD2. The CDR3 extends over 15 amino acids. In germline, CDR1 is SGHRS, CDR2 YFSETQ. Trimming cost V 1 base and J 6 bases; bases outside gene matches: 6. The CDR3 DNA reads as TGCGCCAGCAGCTTGACCGGGACTAGTCTCAATGAGCAGTTCTTC. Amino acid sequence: CASSLTGTSLNEQFF.

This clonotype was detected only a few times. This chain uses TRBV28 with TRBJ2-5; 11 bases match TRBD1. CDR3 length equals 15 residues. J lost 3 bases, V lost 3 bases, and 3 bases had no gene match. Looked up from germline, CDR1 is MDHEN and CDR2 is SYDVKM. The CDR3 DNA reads TGTGCCAGCAGTTTTATGGGACAGGGGGAAGAGACCCAGTACTTC. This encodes CASSFMGQGEETQYF.

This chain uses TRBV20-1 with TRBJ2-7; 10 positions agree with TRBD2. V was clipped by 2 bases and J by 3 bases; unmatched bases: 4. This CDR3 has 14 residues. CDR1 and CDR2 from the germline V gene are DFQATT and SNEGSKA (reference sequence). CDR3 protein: CSARKAGGLYEQYF. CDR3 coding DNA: TGCAGTGCTAGAAAAGCGGGAGGGCTCTACGAGCAGTACTTC.